This T cell receptor beta chain was recovered during a study of shared clonotypes between healthy human individuals. V shed 4 bases and J 4 bases; nucleotides not matched to a gene: 13. Germline-derived CDR1 and CDR2 are SGHRS and YFSETQ. The CDR3 contains 16 residues. Data came from immunoSEQ multiplex PCR; TCRdb stores just in-frame clones and leaves some out. The data hold approximately 2,300,000 clones, with around 93% observed a single time. This clonotype was obtained from a man younger than 35 in good health. Some clones in this sample may be carry-over from other donors' samples. V and J are TRBV5-1 and TRBJ1-2; 7 bases align to TRBD1. Sequences were obtained from naive CD4+ T cells from PBMCs. Subset defined: CD45RA+ positively selected. The CDR3 DNA is TGCGCCAGCAGCCGTGGGACAGCCGATTTTGGCTATGGCTACACCTTC. Protein product: CASSRGTADFGYGYTF. The complete variable domain, with remaining parts taken from reference TRBV5-1 and TRBJ1-2, reads KAGVTQTPRYLIKTRGQQVTLSCSPISGHRSVSWYQQTPGQGLQFLFEYFSETQRNKGNFPGRFSGRQFSNSRSEMNVSTLELGDSALYLCASSRGTADFGYGYTFGSGTRLTVV.